This T cell receptor (beta chain) is drawn from a study of T cell changes during pregnancy in multiple sclerosis. Assay: immunoSEQ multiplex PCR; the TCRdb copy retains only in-frame clones and omits some. The sample lists nearly 45,000 clones; approximately 96% were seen once. The clonotype comes from a female donor with multiple sclerosis, enrolled in a pregnancy study. The specimen comprised peripheral blood, sampled in the second trimester of pregnancy.

Written as DNA, the CDR3 is TGTGCCAGCAGCCCCTCAGCGGGAGCTGGAGAGCAGTACTTC. Protein sequence: CASSPSAGAGEQYF. This chain joins TRBV4-2 and TRBJ2-7, with 8 bases identical to TRBD2. The ends lost 4 bases at V and 7 bases at J; junction bases unmatched: 9. The CDR3 runs to 14 residues. CDR1 is LGHNA, CDR2 YNFKEQ, per germline.